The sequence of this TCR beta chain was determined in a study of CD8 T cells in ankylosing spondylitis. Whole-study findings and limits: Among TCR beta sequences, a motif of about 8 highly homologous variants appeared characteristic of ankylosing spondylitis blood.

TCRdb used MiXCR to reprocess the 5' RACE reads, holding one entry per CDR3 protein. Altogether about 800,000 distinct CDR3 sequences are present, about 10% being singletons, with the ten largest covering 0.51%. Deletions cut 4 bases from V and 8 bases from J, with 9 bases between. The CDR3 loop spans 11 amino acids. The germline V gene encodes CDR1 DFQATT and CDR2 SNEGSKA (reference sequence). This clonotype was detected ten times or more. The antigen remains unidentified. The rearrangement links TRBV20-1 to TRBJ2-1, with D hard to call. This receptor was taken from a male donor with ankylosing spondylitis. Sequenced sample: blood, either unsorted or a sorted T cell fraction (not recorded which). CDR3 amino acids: CSAKDVYEQFF. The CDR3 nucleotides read TGCAGTGCTAAGGACGTCTATGAGCAGTTCTTC.